This T cell receptor beta chain was obtained from a study of regulatory T cells in long-lasting Graves disease. With iRepertoire HTBI primers and Arm-PCR of CDR3 regions, TCR beta libraries were built. TCRdb passed the multiplex PCR reads through MiXCR, listing each CDR3 protein once. The sample includes around 480,000 distinct CDR3 sequences, more than 15% seen only once; the top ten take approximately 25%. Regarding time point: newly diagnosed GD, antithyroid drugs for less than 3 months. PBMC-extracted RNA yielded the TCR library. The patient group derived from an endocrinology department in Xi'an, China. This CDR3 has 13 amino acids. The V end lost 3 bases, the J end lost 2 bases, and 7 bases lay between the germline ends. This clonotype was detected ten times or more. No antigen is known for it. Study observations and caveats: Because few samples were included, accuracy may have been lower.

The same sample was also studied in work on T cells in Graves' hyperthyroidism and ophthalmopathy.

The chain links TRBV12-3 or TRBV12-4 to TRBJ1-1; no firm D call. This TCR came from a woman in her forties or fifties with Graves disease. Source: peripheral blood mononuclear cells (PBMCs), taken at new diagnosis, from a patient treated with antithyroid drugs. The CDR3, as DNA: TGTGCCAGCAGTTTCACGGATAACACTGAAGCTTTCTTT. Its translation is CASSFTDNTEAFF.